The clone carrying this T cell receptor beta chain was counted only a few times. This sample stems from a study of technical replicates of blood from several donors. Using immunoSEQ multiplex PCR, the repertoire was profiled, and TCRdb retains in-frame clones only, with some absent. The sample records 12,000 or so clones, approximately 95% being singletons. The CDR3 length is 15 residues. Germline V gene data show CDR1 as SGHTA and CDR2 as FQGNSA. V was cut by 5 bases and J by 2 bases, with 16 bases left in between. The sequencing input was PBMCs. This TCR came from a human donor in good health. The chain joins TRBV7-2 to TRBJ2-7; possible D gene TRBD2, 6 bases. In DNA form, the CDR3 reads TGTGCCAGCAGCCCGCCTGCTAGCGCCGCCTACGAGCAGTACTTC. It yields the protein CASSPPASAAYEQYF. The full variable domain, in which reference TRBV7-2 and TRBJ2-7 provide the parts outside the CDR3, is GAGVSQSPSNKVTEKGKDVELRCDPISGHTALYWYRQSLGQGLEFLIYFQGNSAPDKSGLPSDRFSAERTGGSVSTLTIQRTQQEDSAVYLCASSPPASAAYEQYFGPGTRLTVT.